This paragraph covers one TCR beta chain sequence. This clonotype was seen a handful of times. Its antigen is unknown. No qualities accompany the bases; no much larger clone lies one base away. The trim is 4 bases for V and 2 bases for J, with a gap of 12 bases between the germline ends. CDR1 SGHRS and CDR2 YFSETQ are derived from the germline V gene. The CDR3 starts with the cysteine, ends with the phenylalanine, and has 14 residues. CDR3 DNA only is kept here, 42 bases in frame from base 1. The sequencer listed for this sample is Illumina NovaSeq 6000. cDNA libraries for TCRalpha and TCRbeta were prepared by 5'RACE using constant-segment primers, with sample barcodes and unique molecular identifiers added. Trizol reagent was used to extract RNA from every sample. Library amplification was performed in two PCR steps, and a second sample barcode and Illumina TruSeq adapters were introduced in the second step. Libraries were sequenced on an Illumina NovaSeq with 2 x 150 bp paired-end reads. As for the original processing: Demultiplexing of reads and collapsing into UMI-guided consensus sequences were performed with migec v1.2.7. Using mixcr v2.1.11, the UMI consensuses were aligned to TRA and TRB V and J templates and assembled into clonotypes. A clonotype was counted as expanded or contracted only if both edgeR and NoisET called the change significant, with noise models trained on biological replicates. For edgeR calls, a false discovery rate-adjusted p below 0.01 and a log2 fold-change threshold of 1 were applied. As an exploratory analysis of dynamics, PCA with hierarchical clustering was applied to max-normalized trajectories of the 1000 most abundant clonotypes. Each responding clone was given a CD4 or CD8 phenotype based on the CD4+ and CD8+ repertoires, which had been sequenced separately. In-frame beta chains were kept once TCRdb had trimmed the public reads at Q25 with fastp and called clones with MiXCR. CDR3 protein sequences are deduplicated, and each keeps its most common genes and DNA. It is TCRdb's table, rather than the study itself, that gives the V and J calls and clone size. The sample table lists around 83,000 distinct CDR3 sequences, 25% of them with a count of one. The ten largest clonotypes hold 35% to 50% of the sample.

These data come from a study of T-cell memory formation after mild COVID-19 (dated by TCRdb to about 2021). A note on the overall study: TCR sequence clusters from the two donors were largely donor specific. T-cell clones expanding and contracting after mild COVID-19 in two donors were tracked by longitudinal TCRalpha and TCRbeta repertoire sequencing. The cohort was made up of two young adult volunteers, one female and one male, who were previously healthy.

The paper as a whole reports these results and caveats: Clones that contracted from day 15 to 85 showed balanced CD4/CD8 phenotypes, whereas a second wave of clones that expanded from day 15 to 37 leaned towards CD4+. Contracting CD4+ clones appeared mostly in the CM and EM memory subsets, whereas CD8+ clones were enriched in EMRA. Whether the second-wave clones peaking on day 37 were SARS-CoV-2 specific was not confirmed. Only a couple of mild cases were covered by the study, and larger cohorts that include severe cases with pre-infection samples were considered necessary. The detection of some responding clones in pre-infection memory suggests that pre-existing cross-reactive memory T cells joined the SARS-CoV-2 response.

PBMCs were isolated by Ficoll-Paque density gradient centrifugation. The receptor's source is a young man who had mild COVID-19 (a few samples of this study predate the infection). The sample titles of this study are shuffled in the database, so cell type and time point are left out; the donor was told from shared clones. Sequencing used PBMCs or a T cell subset sorted from them (not recorded which). The chain is encoded by TRBV5-1 joined to TRBJ1-1; the D region possibly corresponds to TRBD1 (6 bases align). The CDR3 reads CASSAGQKNTEAFF. The bases read TGCGCCAGCAGCGCTGGACAGAAAAACACTGAAGCTTTCTTT.